This T cell receptor beta chain was found in a study of T cell responses to AZD1222 COVID-19 vaccine. Study-wide findings and caveats: Baseline seropositivity characterized only a handful of AZD1222 recipients.

A word on this clone: The antigen is undetermined.

Libraries were prepared by immunoSEQ multiplex PCR; TCRdb keeps only in-frame clonotypes and omits some of them. The table includes about 130,000 clones, approximately 90% detected once. This CDR3 contains 14 residues. The V and J ends lost 3 bases and 2 bases respectively, with 11 bases between them. The germline CDR1 and CDR2 sequences are SQVTM and ANQGSEA. The chain is built from TRBV29-1 and TRBJ1-3; D possibly corresponds to TRBD1 (5 bases). The sequence was obtained from an adult in good health. The specimen comprised peripheral blood, sampled on day 0 of AZD1222 vaccination. The CDR3 DNA reads as TGCAGCGTTGAGTCGGGGGAAACTGGAAACACCATATATTTT. Translation: CSVESGETGNTIYF.